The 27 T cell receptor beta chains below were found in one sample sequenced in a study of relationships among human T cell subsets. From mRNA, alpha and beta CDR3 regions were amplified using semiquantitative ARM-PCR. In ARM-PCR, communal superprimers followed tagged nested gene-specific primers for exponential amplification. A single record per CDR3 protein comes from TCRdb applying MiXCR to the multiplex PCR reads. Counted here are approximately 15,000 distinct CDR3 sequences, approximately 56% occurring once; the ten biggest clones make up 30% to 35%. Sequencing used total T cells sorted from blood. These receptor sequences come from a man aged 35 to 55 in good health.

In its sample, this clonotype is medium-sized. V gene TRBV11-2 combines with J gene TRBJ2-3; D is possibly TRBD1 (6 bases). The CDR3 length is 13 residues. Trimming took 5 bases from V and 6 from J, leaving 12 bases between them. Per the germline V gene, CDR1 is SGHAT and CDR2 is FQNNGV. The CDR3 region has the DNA TGTGCCAGCAGCGGGGCAGGGGTGGATACGCAGTATTTT. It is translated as CASSGAGVDTQYF.

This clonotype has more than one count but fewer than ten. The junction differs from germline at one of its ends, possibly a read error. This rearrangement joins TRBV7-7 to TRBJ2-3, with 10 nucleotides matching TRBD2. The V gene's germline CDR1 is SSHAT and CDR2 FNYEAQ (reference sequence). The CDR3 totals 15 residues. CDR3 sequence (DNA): TGTGCTAGCAGCTTTAGCGGGGGGAGCACAGATACGCAGTATTTT. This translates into CASSFSGGSTDTQYF.

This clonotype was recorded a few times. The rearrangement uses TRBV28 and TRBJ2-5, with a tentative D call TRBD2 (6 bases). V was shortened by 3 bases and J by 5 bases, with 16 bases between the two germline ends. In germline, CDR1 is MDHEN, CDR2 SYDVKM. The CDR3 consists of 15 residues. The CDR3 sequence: CASSLGRGRMETQYF. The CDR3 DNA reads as TGTGCCAGCAGTTTGGGGCGGGGCAGAATGGAGACCCAGTACTTC.

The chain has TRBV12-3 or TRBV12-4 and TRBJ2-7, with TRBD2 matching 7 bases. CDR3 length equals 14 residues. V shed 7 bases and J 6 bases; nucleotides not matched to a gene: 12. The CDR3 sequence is CASTNSGRTVEQYF. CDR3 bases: TGTGCCAGCACCAATAGCGGGCGGACGGTCGAGCAGTACTTC.

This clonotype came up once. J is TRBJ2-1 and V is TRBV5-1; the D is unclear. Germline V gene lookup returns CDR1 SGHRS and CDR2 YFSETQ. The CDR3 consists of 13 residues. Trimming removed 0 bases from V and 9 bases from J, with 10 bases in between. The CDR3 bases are TGCGCCAGCAGCTTGGTGCTTCGCCGTGAGCAGTTCTTC. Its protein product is CASSLVLRREQFF.

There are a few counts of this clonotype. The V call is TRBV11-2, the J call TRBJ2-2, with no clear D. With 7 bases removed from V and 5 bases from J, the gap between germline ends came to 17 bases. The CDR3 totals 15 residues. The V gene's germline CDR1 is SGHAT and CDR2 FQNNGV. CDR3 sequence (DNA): TGTGCCAGCAATATCGACCGCCGAGAGACCGGGGAGCTGTTTTTT. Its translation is CASNIDRRETGELFF.

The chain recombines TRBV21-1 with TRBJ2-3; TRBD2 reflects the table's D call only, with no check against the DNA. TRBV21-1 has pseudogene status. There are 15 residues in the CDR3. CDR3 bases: TGTGCCAGCAGCAAATCTGGCGGGGGATTGGATACGCAGTATTTT. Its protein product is CASSKSGGGLDTQYF.

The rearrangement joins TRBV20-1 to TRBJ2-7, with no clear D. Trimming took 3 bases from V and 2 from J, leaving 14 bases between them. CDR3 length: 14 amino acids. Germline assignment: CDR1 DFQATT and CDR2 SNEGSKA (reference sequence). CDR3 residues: CSASVSVPPYEQYF. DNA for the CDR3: TGCAGTGCTAGTGTCTCCGTTCCACCCTACGAGCAGTACTTC.

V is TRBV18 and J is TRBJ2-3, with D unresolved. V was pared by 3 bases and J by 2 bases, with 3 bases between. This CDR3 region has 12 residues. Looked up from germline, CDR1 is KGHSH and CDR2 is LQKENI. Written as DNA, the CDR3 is TGTGCCAGCTCACCCTACACAGATACGCAGTATTTT. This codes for CASSPYTDTQYF.

CDR3 DNA sequence: TGTGCCAGCAGTGACCAGGGGGTTCCTAATGAAAAACTGTTTTTT. This sequence encodes CASSDQGVPNEKLFF. The chain combines TRBV27 with TRBJ1-4; 7 positions match TRBD1. The CDR3 runs 15 residues. Losses at the gene ends were 5 bases for V and 3 bases for J; bases not matched to a gene: 6. Germline V gene sequence: CDR1 MNHEY, CDR2 SMNVEV (reference sequence).

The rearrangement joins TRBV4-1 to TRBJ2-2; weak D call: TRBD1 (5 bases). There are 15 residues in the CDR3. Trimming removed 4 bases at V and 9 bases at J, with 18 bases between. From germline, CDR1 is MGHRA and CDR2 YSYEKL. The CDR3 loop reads CASSPDTMGIWELFF. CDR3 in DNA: TGCGCCAGCAGCCCGGACACGATGGGGATCTGGGAGCTGTTTTTT.

The CDR3 sequence is CASSLEGTGTDTQYF. The CDR3 DNA reads as TGTGCCAGCAGCTTAGAGGGGACAGGCACAGATACGCAGTATTTT. The chain combines TRBV11-2 with TRBJ2-3, with 7 bases identical to TRBD1. The CDR3 is 15 residues long. In germline, CDR1 is SGHAT, CDR2 FQNNGV. Unmatched junction bases numbered 1, after V lost 0 bases and J lost 1 base.

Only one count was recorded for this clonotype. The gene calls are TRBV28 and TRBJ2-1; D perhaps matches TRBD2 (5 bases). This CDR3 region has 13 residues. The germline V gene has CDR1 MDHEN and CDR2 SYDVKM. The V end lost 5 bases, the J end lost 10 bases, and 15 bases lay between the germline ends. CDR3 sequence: CASSGTSSGEQFF. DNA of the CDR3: TGTGCCAGCAGTGGTACTTCGAGCGGCGAGCAGTTCTTC.

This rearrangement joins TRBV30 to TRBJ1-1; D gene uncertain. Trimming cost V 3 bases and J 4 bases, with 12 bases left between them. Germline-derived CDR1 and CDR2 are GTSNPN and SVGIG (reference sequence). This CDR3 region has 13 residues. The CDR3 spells CAWSQDYVTEAFF. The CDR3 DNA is TGTGCCTGGAGCCAGGACTATGTCACTGAAGCTTTCTTT.

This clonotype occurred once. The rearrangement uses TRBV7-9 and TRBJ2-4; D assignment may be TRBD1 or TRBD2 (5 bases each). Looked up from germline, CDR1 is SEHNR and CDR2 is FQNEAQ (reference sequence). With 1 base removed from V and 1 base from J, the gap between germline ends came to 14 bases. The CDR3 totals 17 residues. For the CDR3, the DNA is TGTGCCAGCAGCTTAGAAATGGGACCAGGGGCCAAAAACATTCAGTACTTC. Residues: CASSLEMGPGAKNIQYF.

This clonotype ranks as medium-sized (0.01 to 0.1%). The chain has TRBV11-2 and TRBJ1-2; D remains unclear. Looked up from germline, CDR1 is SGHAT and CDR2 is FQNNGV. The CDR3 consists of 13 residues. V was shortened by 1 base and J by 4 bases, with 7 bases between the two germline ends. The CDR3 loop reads CASSLGIGYGYTF. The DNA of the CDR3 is TGTGCCAGCAGCTTAGGGATTGGCTATGGCTACACCTTC.

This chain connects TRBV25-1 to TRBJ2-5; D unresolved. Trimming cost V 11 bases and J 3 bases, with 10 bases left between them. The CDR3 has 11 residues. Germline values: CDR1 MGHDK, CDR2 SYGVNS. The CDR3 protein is CAPQGKETQYF. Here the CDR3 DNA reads TGTGCCCCCCAAGGGAAAGAGACCCAGTACTTC.

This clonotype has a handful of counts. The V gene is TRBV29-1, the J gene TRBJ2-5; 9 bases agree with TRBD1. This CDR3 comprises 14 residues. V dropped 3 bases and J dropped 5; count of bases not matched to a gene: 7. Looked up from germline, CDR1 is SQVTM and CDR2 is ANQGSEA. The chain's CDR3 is CSVDGTGSYETQYF. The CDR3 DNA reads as TGCAGCGTTGACGGGACAGGGAGCTACGAGACCCAGTACTTC.

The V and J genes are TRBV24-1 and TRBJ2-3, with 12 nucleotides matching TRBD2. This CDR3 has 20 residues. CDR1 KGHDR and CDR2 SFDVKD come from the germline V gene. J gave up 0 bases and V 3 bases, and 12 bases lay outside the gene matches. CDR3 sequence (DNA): TGTGCCACCAGTGATGACGACAGGTCGACTAGCGGGAGAAGCACAGATACGCAGTATTTT. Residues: CATSDDDRSTSGRSTDTQYF.

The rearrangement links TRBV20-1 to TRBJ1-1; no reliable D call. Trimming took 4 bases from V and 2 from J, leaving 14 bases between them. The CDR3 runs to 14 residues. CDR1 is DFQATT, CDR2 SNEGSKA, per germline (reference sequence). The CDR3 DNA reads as TGCAGTGCTAAAAGGCCCACCTCAAACACTGAAGCTTTCTTT. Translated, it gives CSAKRPTSNTEAFF.

The CDR3 bases are TGTGCCAGCAGGTCGTGGGGCTCCTACAATGAGCAGTTCTTC. It encodes CASRSWGSYNEQFF. The chain carries TRBV27 and TRBJ2-1; D is unclear. The germline gives CDR1 MNHEY, CDR2 SMNVEV (reference sequence). Trimming shortened V by 6 bases and J by 0 bases, and 9 bases separated the two germline ends. This CDR3 is 14 amino acids long.

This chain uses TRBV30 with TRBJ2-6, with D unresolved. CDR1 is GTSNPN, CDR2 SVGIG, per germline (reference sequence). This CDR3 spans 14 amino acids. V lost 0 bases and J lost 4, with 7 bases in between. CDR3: CAWSVTEGANVLTF. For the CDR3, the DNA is TGTGCCTGGAGTGTAACCGAGGGGGCCAACGTCCTGACTTTC.

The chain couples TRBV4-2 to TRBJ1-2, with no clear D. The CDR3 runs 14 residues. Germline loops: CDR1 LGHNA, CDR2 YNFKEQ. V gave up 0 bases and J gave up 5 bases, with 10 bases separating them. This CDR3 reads CASSQEGQAYGYTF. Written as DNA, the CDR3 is TGTGCCAGCAGCCAAGAGGGCCAGGCGTATGGCTACACCTTC.

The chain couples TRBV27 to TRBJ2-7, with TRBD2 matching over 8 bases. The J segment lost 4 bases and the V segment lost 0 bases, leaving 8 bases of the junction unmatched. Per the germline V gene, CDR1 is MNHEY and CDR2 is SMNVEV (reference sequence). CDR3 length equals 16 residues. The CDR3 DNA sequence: TGTGCCAGCAGTTTATCGATCAGCGGGAGTTGGTACGAGCAGTACTTC. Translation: CASSLSISGSWYEQYF.

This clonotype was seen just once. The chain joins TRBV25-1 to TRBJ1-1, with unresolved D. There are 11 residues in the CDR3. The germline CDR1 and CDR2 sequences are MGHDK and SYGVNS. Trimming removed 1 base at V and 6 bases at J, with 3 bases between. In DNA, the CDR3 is TGTGCCAGCAGTGAATCGTCTGAAGCTTTCTTT. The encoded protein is CASSESSEAFF.

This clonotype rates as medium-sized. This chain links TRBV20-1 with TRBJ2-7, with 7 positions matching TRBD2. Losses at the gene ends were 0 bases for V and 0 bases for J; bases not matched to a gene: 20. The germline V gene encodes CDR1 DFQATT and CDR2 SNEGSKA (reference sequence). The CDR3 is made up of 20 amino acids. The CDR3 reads CSARDSFLSGGALDSYEQYF. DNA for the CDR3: TGCAGTGCTAGAGATTCATTCCTTTCGGGGGGAGCACTAGACTCCTACGAGCAGTACTTC.

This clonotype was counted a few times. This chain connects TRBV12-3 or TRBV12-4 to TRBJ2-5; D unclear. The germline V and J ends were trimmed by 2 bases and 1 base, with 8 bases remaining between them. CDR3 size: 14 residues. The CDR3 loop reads CASSLMGTQETQYF. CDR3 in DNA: TGTGCCAGCAGTTTAATGGGCACCCAAGAGACCCAGTACTTC.